This T cell receptor beta chain was recorded in a study of blood T cell repertoires in COVID-19. Background on the study: The samples span acute and convalescent COVID-19 from the United States, Italy and Spain. T cells, B-cell-depleted T cells, or PBMCs provided the cDNA or gDNA that served as material.

J was trimmed by 0 bases and V by 10 bases; bases with no gene match: 8. The CDR3 totals 16 residues. Germline V gives CDR1 SNHLY, CDR2 FYNNEI. Original data processing: Nucleated cell number was recorded as an estimate derived from reference gene primer amplification. Clones were sequenced by immunoSEQ multiplex PCR, and TCRdb holds only the in-frame ones, with some missing. V, J and clone size derive from that table, while D and trimming were established from the DNA sequence. This table holds around 200,000 clones, about four fifths found once. The TCR comes from a human donor in a cohort sampled during active COVID-19. Sequencing used peripheral blood. The chain employs TRBV2 and TRBJ2-1; TRBD1 aligns across 11 bases. The CDR3 loop is CATRPGQGVSYNEQFF. CDR3 in DNA: TGTGCCACGAGACCGGGACAGGGGGTCTCCTACAATGAGCAGTTCTTC.